This note documents a single TCR beta chain sequence. Its antigen is as yet unknown. The junction shows a germline mismatch at one end, possibly a read error. Sample time point: healthy volunteer bleed at 6 weeks. Someone pulled total RNA out of unfractionated whole blood. This sample was taken from a study of human T cells and chemical hapten exposure. Study-wide points: Once DPC sensitization occurred, TCRs above 1 in 1000 frequency showed no change.

Germline CDR1 reads LGHNT; CDR2 reads FRNRAP. The CDR3 totals 11 residues. Each cDNA molecule in the library carried unique molecular identifiers. Original processing notes: A per-sample median of about 96,000 TCRs was observed, with a range of about 23,224 to 690,600. TCRdb re-called the RACE reads with MiXCR, one entry per CDR3 protein. Clone size and V and J calls follow TCRdb, not the original study. This repertoire shows 70,000 to 85,000 distinct CDR3 sequences, over 8.5% found once; its top ten account for approximately 1.4%. The rearrangement links TRBV12-5 to TRBJ2-7; either TRBD1 or TRBD2 may supply D (5 bases each). The clonotype was recovered from a male donor in good health. Some clones in this sample may be carry-over from other donors' samples. Sequenced sample: whole blood. The CDR3 DNA reads TGTGCTAGTGTTCTTTCCGGGACGAGGATTTTC. It translates to CASVLSGTRIF.